A selection of T cell receptor beta chains follows, all from one sample in a study of a mutant IDH1 vaccine in newly diagnosed glioma. Antigen specificity for these receptors is unknown. Sequenced by immunoSEQ multiplex PCR; TCRdb stores in-frame clones only, minus some. The sample holds tens of thousands of clones, about three quarters seen once. The sequencing here drew on PBMCs, taken from a glioma patient whose treatment included an IDH1 peptide vaccine. The receptors here all came from a woman aged 40 to 50 with glioma. Some clones in this sample may be carry-over from other donors' samples. CDR3s include the opening cysteine and the closing phenylalanine or tryptophan. The order of the fields is J gene, clone size, CDR3 length, D gene, V gene, CDR3 protein, CDR3 DNA. D genes are given only for firm matches. Not all rows give a size; the values are once, few, many and, for expanded clones, a class.

TRBJ1-2 . 13 . TRBV9 CASSERQNYGYTF TGTGCCAGCAGCGAGAGACAGAACTATGGCTACACCTTC
TRBJ2-5 . 13 TRBD1 TRBV10-1 CASTLTGDETQYF TGCGCCAGTACCCTCACAGGGGATGAGACCCAGTACTTC
TRBJ2-2 . 14 . TRBV6-1 CASKARTGTGELFF TGTGCCAGCAAGGCCCGGACGGGCACCGGGGAGCTGTTTTTT
TRBJ2-7 . 13 . TRBV29-1 CSAQARGFYEQYF TGCAGCGCTCAGGCGCGCGGATTCTACGAGCAGTACTTC
TRBJ1-2 . 15 . TRBV18 CASSSRGEGNYGYTF TGTGCCAGCTCATCTCGGGGAGAGGGGAACTATGGCTACACCTTC
TRBJ2-2 . 14 . TRBV27 CASSRWGLTGELFF TGTGCCAGCAGTAGGTGGGGCTTGACCGGGGAGCTGTTTTTT
TRBJ1-1 . 13 . TRBV6-1 CASSGGPGTEAFF TGTGCCAGCAGTGGGGGACCCGGCACTGAAGCTTTCTTT
TRBJ2-3 few 18 TRBD2 TRBV9 CASSSNPLSGGMTDTQYF TGTGCCAGCAGCAGCAACCCTCTGAGCGGGGGGATGACAGATACGCAGTATTTT
TRBJ2-5 . 17 . TRBV5-6 CASSLSLRASSKETQYF TGTGCCAGCAGCTTGTCCCTCCGGGCCAGTAGTAAGGAGACCCAGTACTTC
TRBJ2-5 . 16 TRBD2 TRBV19 CASSLLAGGSFETQYF TGTGCCAGTAGCTTACTAGCGGGGGGCTCCTTCGAGACCCAGTACTTC
TRBJ2-2 . 16 . TRBV7-2 CASSLVGRGNTGELFF TGTGCCAGCAGCTTAGTGGGGCGGGGGAACACCGGGGAGCTGTTTTTT
TRBJ2-5 . 14 . TRBV27 CASSLRKAGETQYF TGTGCCAGCAGTCTTCGCAAGGCTGGAGAGACCCAGTACTTC
TRBJ1-5 few 16 . TRBV15 CATSRDAGFGNQPQHF TGTGCCACCAGCAGAGATGCCGGGTTCGGCAATCAGCCCCAGCATTTT
TRBJ2-5 . 12 . TRBV5-7 CASSLTQETQYF TGTGCCAGCAGCTTGACGCAAGAGACCCAGTACTTC
TRBJ1-4 . 15 . TRBV11-2 CASSPTPKVFEKLFF TGTGCCAGCAGCCCGACGCCTAAAGTTTTCGAAAAACTGTTTTTT
TRBJ1-2 . 12 . TRBV9 CASSARTDGYTF TGTGCCAGCAGCGCCAGGACGGATGGCTACACCTTC
TRBJ2-7 . 14 . TRBV10-3 CAISELQEAYEQYF TGTGCCATCAGTGAACTCCAGGAAGCCTACGAGCAGTACTTC
TRBJ2-7 . 15 TRBD1 TRBV7-9 CASSYGTGITYEQYF TGTGCCAGCAGCTACGGGACAGGGATAACTTACGAGCAGTACTTC
TRBJ1-6 . 13 . TRBV25-1 CAVKGDLDSPLHF TGTGCCGTAAAAGGGGATCTAGATTCACCCCTCCACTTT
TRBJ2-3 . 15 . TRBV6-1 CASSAQGGFLDTQYF TGTGCCAGCAGTGCCCAAGGCGGGTTTTTAGATACGCAGTATTTT
TRBJ1-1 . 13 . TRBV29-1 CSVLDGLNTEAFF TGCAGCGTCTTGGACGGACTGAACACTGAAGCTTTCTTT
TRBJ1-4 . 15 . TRBV9 CASSVGTGESEKLFF TGTGCCAGCAGCGTAGGGACGGGGGAGTCAGAAAAACTGTTTTTT
TRBJ1-2 . 13 . TRBV5-4 CASSFRSDYGYTF TGTGCCAGCAGCTTTAGGTCGGACTATGGCTACACCTTC
TRBJ1-5 . 13 . TRBV25-1 CATSREGNQPQHF TGTGCCACCTCCAGGGAAGGCAATCAGCCCCAGCATTTT
TRBJ2-5 . 15 . TRBV25-1 CASSELRGDGETQYF TGTGCCAGCAGTGAACTGCGGGGCGACGGCGAGACCCAGTACTTC
TRBJ2-3 . 16 . TRBV4-1 CASSQALAPLTDTQYF TGCGCCAGCAGCCAGGCGCTAGCGCCCCTCACAGATACGCAGTATTTT
TRBJ2-7 once 14 . TRBV2 CASSDTGITYEQYF TGTGCCAGCAGTGATACAGGTATAACCTACGAGCAGTACTTC
TRBJ1-1 . 16 TRBD1 TRBV19 CASSAGQGIANTEAFF TGTGCCAGTAGTGCCGGACAGGGGATTGCGAACACTGAAGCTTTCTTT
TRBJ2-1 . 12 . TRBV30 CAWGGFRDEQFF TGTGCCTGGGGGGGGTTTAGAGATGAGCAGTTCTTC
TRBJ2-5 . 14 . TRBV5-4 CASSRGGAGETQYF TGTGCCAGCAGTAGAGGGGGGGCCGGGGAGACCCAGTACTTC
TRBJ2-4 . 12 . TRBV6-5 CASRGGGTIQYF TGTGCCAGCCGTGGAGGGGGGACCATTCAGTACTTC
TRBJ1-2 . 13 . TRBV7-2 CASSLAMEASYTF TGTGCCAGCAGCTTAGCGATGGAGGCGAGCTACACCTTC
TRBJ1-4 few 14 . TRBV6-5 CASRQSGGNEKLFF TGTGCCAGCAGACAATCCGGGGGGAATGAAAAACTGTTTTTT
TRBJ2-3 . 13 . TRBV10-1 CASSEQRADTQYF TGCGCCAGCAGTGAGCAGCGGGCGGATACGCAGTATTTT
TRBJ2-2 few 16 TRBD2 TRBV18 CASSPLGGGNTGELFF TGTGCCAGCTCACCCCTCGGCGGGGGTAACACCGGGGAGCTGTTTTTT
TRBJ2-3 . 18 TRBD2 TRBV7-2 CASSLRPAVSLATDTQYF TGTGCCAGCAGCTTACGCCCCGCCGTATCACTAGCGACTGATACGCAGTATTTT
TRBJ2-2 . 14 . TRBV19 CASSPLATGGELFF TGTGCCAGTAGCCCACTAGCAACGGGCGGGGAGCTGTTTTTT
TRBJ1-5 . 14 TRBD1 TRBV5-1 CASSLGQGGQPQHF TGCGCCAGCAGCTTGGGACAGGGGGGACAGCCCCAGCATTTT
TRBJ1-1 few 14 TRBD1 TRBV5-4 CASSLGTGVTEAFF TGTGCCAGCAGCTTGGGGACAGGGGTGACTGAAGCTTTCTTT
TRBJ1-2 . 15 . TRBV4-3 CASSQDREGDYGYTF TGCGCCAGCAGCCAAGACAGGGAAGGGGACTATGGCTACACCTTC
TRBJ2-2 . 16 . TRBV6-5 CASSYSSSPATGELFF TGTGCCAGCAGTTACTCGAGTTCACCCGCCACCGGGGAGCTGTTTTTT
TRBJ2-3 . 16 TRBD2 TRBV9 CASSVVTGGPTDTQYF TGTGCCAGCAGCGTAGTGACGGGGGGGCCCACAGATACGCAGTATTTT
TRBJ1-5 once 14 . TRBV4-1 CASSLGYSNQPQHF TGCGCCAGCAGCCTCGGTTATAGCAATCAGCCCCAGCATTTT